A single sample gave rise to the 32 T cell receptor beta chains below, sequenced in a study of vaccination effects on CD4 cells after COVID-19. Method: immunoSEQ multiplex PCR; TCRdb's copy keeps in-frame clones and lacks some. This table has around 32,000 clones, 72% appearing once. These receptors' targets are unknown. After expansion with viral peptide pools in the ViraFEST assay, antigen-specific CD4+ T cells were sequenced. It was after 10 days of culture that CD4+ T cells were isolated. BNT162b2 vaccine or mRNA-1273 vaccine was given to participants in two doses. The source was CD4+ T cells from PBMCs cultured with HCoV-229E spike peptides, collected after COVID-19 vaccination. Receptor source: a human donor who received a COVID-19 vaccine.

CDR3 in amino acids: CASSSPPSYNEQFF. CDR3 DNA sequence: TGCGCCAGCAGCTCACCGCCTTCCTACAATGAGCAGTTCTTC. V usage is TRBV5-1 and J usage is TRBJ2-1; no clear D gene. Germline V gives CDR1 SGHRS, CDR2 YFSETQ. V was trimmed by 3 bases and J by 1 base, leaving 8 bases between them. The CDR3 length is 14 residues.

The V and J genes are TRBV24-1 and TRBJ1-1; TRBD1 is a possible D gene (6 bases). Germline values: CDR1 KGHDR, CDR2 SFDVKD. The CDR3 is 15 residues long. The V end was cut by 4 bases, the J end by 1 base, with 12 bases between. The CDR3 loop is CATSEGGGGNTEAFF. The CDR3 region has the DNA TGTGCCACCAGTGAAGGGGGAGGGGGGAACACTGAAGCTTTCTTT.

The rearrangement joins TRBV30 to TRBJ1-5, with a possible D match to TRBD1 (5 bases). Trimming cost V 5 bases and J 8 bases, with 16 bases left between them. The CDR3 loop spans 13 amino acids. Germline loops: CDR1 GTSNPN, CDR2 SVGIG (reference sequence). CDR3 region: CAWSKDGAKPQHF. The CDR3 DNA reads as TGTGCCTGGTCAAAGGATGGGGCAAAGCCCCAGCATTTT.

This clone turned up a few times. This CDR3 is CASRKQGSDTEAFF. CDR3 coding DNA: TGCGCCAGCAGAAAACAGGGGTCGGACACTGAAGCTTTCTTT. The rearrangement links TRBV10-1 to TRBJ1-1, with TRBD1 identical over 7 bases. The trim removed 6 bases at V and 3 bases at J, leaving 7 bases unmatched. Germline CDR1 WNHNN, CDR2 SYGVQD (reference sequence). This CDR3 region has 14 residues.

This clone was seen a few times. The chain joins TRBV5-1 to TRBJ1-1; 8 bases are shared with TRBD1. The CDR3 totals 11 residues. The V gene end was trimmed by 4 bases and the J gene end by 11 bases; junction bases not matched to a gene: 4. CDR1 is SGHRS and CDR2 is YFSETQ in the germline V gene. CDR3 in DNA: TGCGCCAGCAGCCGGACAGGGCCTGCTTTCTTT. This encodes CASSRTGPAFF.

The chain combines TRBV19 with TRBJ2-1; 10 bases fit TRBD2. The length of the CDR3 is 13 residues. Per the germline V gene, CDR1 is LNHDA and CDR2 is SQIVND (reference sequence). Germline trimming cut 7 bases from V and 11 bases from J; bases unmatched to any gene: 8. This CDR3 reads CASNVGLAAQQFF. DNA for the CDR3: TGTGCCAGTAATGTAGGACTAGCGGCTCAGCAGTTCTTC.

This chain uses TRBV7-2 with TRBJ2-5; D possibly corresponds to TRBD2 (5 bases). Per germline, CDR1 SGHTA and CDR2 FQGNSA. The CDR3 runs to 16 residues. The ends were cut back, 1 base at V and 2 bases at J, with 14 bases in the middle. The CDR3 is CASSLDLGSGQETQYF. The CDR3 nucleotides are TGTGCCAGCAGCTTAGATCTGGGATCGGGGCAAGAGACCCAGTACTTC.

This chain uses TRBV5-1 with TRBJ2-3; 7 bases line up with TRBD1. The V and J ends lost 0 bases and 2 bases, in that order; junction bases with no gene match: 3. This CDR3 spans 15 amino acids. Germline CDR1 is SGHRS and CDR2 is YFSETQ. CDR3 region: CASSLGGTVTDTQYF. CDR3 sequence (DNA): TGCGCCAGCAGCTTGGGGGGGACAGTCACAGATACGCAGTATTTT.

The rearrangement uses TRBV11-2 and TRBJ1-1; TRBD1 agrees at 9 bases. After removal of 4 bases from V and 4 bases from J, the junction contained 10 bases not matched to a gene. The CDR3 spans 16 residues. Germline V CDR1 and CDR2: SGHAT, FQNNGV. CDR3 in amino acids: CASSSGQGGSGTEAFF. CDR3 coding DNA: TGTGCCAGCAGCTCGGGACAGGGTGGGTCGGGCACTGAAGCTTTCTTT.

The chain carries TRBV24-1 and TRBJ2-7; 8 nucleotides agree with TRBD1. The CDR3 has 14 amino acids. Trimming removed 3 bases from V and 5 bases from J; junction bases left unmatched: 5. Germline CDR1 and CDR2: KGHDR and SFDVKD. The CDR3 loop reads CATSDASDRDEQYF. CDR3 nucleotides: TGTGCCACCAGTGATGCTTCGGACAGGGACGAGCAGTACTTC.

This chain uses TRBV27 with TRBJ1-1, with 8 bases fitting TRBD1. CDR1 is MNHEY and CDR2 is SMNVEV in the germline V gene (reference sequence). With V trimmed by 3 bases and J by 5 bases, 5 bases remained unmatched. The CDR3 covers 14 residues. The CDR3 nucleotides read TGTGCCAGCAGTTTGCTACAGGGGGGAACTGAAGCTTTCTTT. Its protein product is CASSLLQGGTEAFF.

The V and J genes are TRBV19 and TRBJ2-2; TRBD1 matches 8 bases. Losses at the gene ends were 5 bases for V and 3 bases for J; bases not matched to a gene: 2. Germline CDR1 LNHDA, CDR2 SQIVND (reference sequence). This CDR3 region has 14 residues. The chain's CDR3 is CASSLDRDTGELFF. The CDR3 DNA follows: TGTGCCAGTAGTTTGGACAGGGACACCGGGGAGCTGTTTTTT.

The chain uses TRBV3-1 (or the pseudogene TRBV3-2) and TRBJ1-2; maybe TRBD1 (6 bases). Trimming left V 7 bases short and J 4 bases short, with 19 bases between. Germline CDR1 LGHDT, CDR2 YNNKEL (reference sequence). CDR3 length: 15 amino acids. CDR3 nucleotide sequence: TGTGCCAGCACCGAAAGGCAGGGGCGCGGCTATGGCTACACCTTC. Protein: CASTERQGRGYGYTF.

The chain employs TRBV6-5 and TRBJ2-7, with TRBD1 matching over 12 bases. J was trimmed by 7 bases and V by 7 bases; bases with no gene match: 11. The CDR3 is made up of 15 amino acids. Germline-derived CDR1 and CDR2 are MNHEY and SVGAGI. CDR3 in DNA: TGTGCCAGCACACAACCGGGACAGGGGGCGCGAGAGCAGTACTTC. This codes for CASTQPGQGAREQYF.

This clone was detected only once. The chain carries TRBV9 and TRBJ2-5, with 8 bases fitting TRBD2. CDR3 length: 16 amino acids. Germline V gene data show CDR1 as SGDLS and CDR2 as YYNGEE. V lost 0 bases, J lost 2 bases, and 6 bases stayed unmatched. CDR3 loop: CASSVGAGGPQETQYF. The CDR3 nucleotides are TGTGCCAGCAGCGTAGGGGCGGGGGGACCACAAGAGACCCAGTACTTC.

This clone was picked up a small number of times. The chain employs TRBV10-1 and TRBJ2-7, with D tentatively TRBD1 (5 bases). This CDR3 has 14 residues. Trimming took 4 bases from V and 0 from J, leaving 10 bases between them. Looked up from germline, CDR1 is WNHNN and CDR2 is SYGVQD (reference sequence). The chain's CDR3 is CASSGGRSSYEQYF. The DNA for the CDR3 is TGCGCCAGCAGTGGGGGCAGGAGCTCCTACGAGCAGTACTTC.

The CDR3 sequence is CASSLRDRDNQPQHF. The CDR3 nucleotides read TGTGCCAGCAGCTTGCGTGACAGGGACAATCAGCCCCAGCATTTT. The chain carries TRBV5-6 and TRBJ1-5; 7 nucleotides agree with TRBD1. CDR3 size: 15 residues. V was clipped by 1 base and J by 3 bases; unmatched bases: 4. The V gene's germline CDR1 is SGHDT and CDR2 YYEEEE.

This clone was detected once. V usage is TRBV5-1 and J usage is TRBJ2-2; D not resolved. The germline CDR1 and CDR2 sequences are SGHRS and YFSETQ. Trimming removed 4 bases from V and 1 base from J, with 11 bases in between. The CDR3 loop spans 15 amino acids. CDR3 coding DNA: TGCGCCAGCAGCATTAGCAGAATGAACACCGGGGAGCTGTTTTTT. It is translated as CASSISRMNTGELFF. Full variable domain (outside the CDR3, taken from reference TRBV5-1 and TRBJ2-2): KAGVTQTPRYLIKTRGQQVTLSCSPISGHRSVSWYQQTPGQGLQFLFEYFSETQRNKGNFPGRFSGRQFSNSRSEMNVSTLELGDSALYLCASSISRMNTGELFFGEGSRLTVL.

The rearrangement joins TRBV6-5 to TRBJ2-3; 10 bases agree with TRBD2. Per the germline V gene, CDR1 is MNHEY and CDR2 is SVGAGI. Trimming removed 4 bases from V and 4 bases from J; junction bases left unmatched: 5. The CDR3 consists of 15 residues. CDR3 nucleotide sequence: TGTGCCAGCAGTTCCCAGCGGGGGGGCCCAGATACGCAGTATTTT. This sequence encodes CASSSQRGGPDTQYF.

With regard to this clone: This may be a read error, as it is one base from a much larger clone. This sample also contains other DNA sequences that code for the same CDR3. This sequence joins TRBV3-1 (or the pseudogene TRBV3-2) and TRBJ2-7; 8 bases align to TRBD2. The CDR3 is made up of 15 amino acids. The germline gives CDR1 LGHDT, CDR2 YNNKEL (reference sequence). CDR3 nucleotide sequence: TGTGCCAGCAGCCCCGGGACTAGTTTCCCCTATGAGCAGTACTTC. Protein product: CASSPGTSFPYEQYF.

For the CDR3, the DNA is TGCGCCAGCAGCTTGGTGGGGCCCCCGACGGACAATGAGCAGTTCTTC. This sequence encodes CASSLVGPPTDNEQFF. The rearrangement uses TRBV5-1 and TRBJ2-1; the D gene is possibly TRBD1 (5 bases). V was pared by 0 bases and J by 5 bases, with 15 bases between. This CDR3 comprises 16 residues. Germline CDR1 reads SGHRS; CDR2 reads YFSETQ.

The V and J genes are TRBV11-2 and TRBJ2-7; weak D call: TRBD2 (6 bases). V was pared by 2 bases and J by 7 bases, with 18 bases between. This CDR3 is built from 15 residues. CDR1 is SGHAT and CDR2 is FQNNGV in the germline V gene. CDR3 loop: CASSLIRDSSAEQYF. The CDR3 DNA sequence: TGTGCCAGCAGCTTAATCCGGGACTCTAGCGCGGAGCAGTACTTC.

The V call is TRBV2, the J call TRBJ2-2; 8 nucleotides match TRBD1. The J segment lost 1 base and the V segment lost 2 bases, leaving 3 bases of the junction unmatched. This CDR3 has 16 amino acids. Germline CDR1 and CDR2: SNHLY and FYNNEI. For the CDR3, the DNA is TGTGCCAGCAGTGAACAGACAGGGGTGAACACCGGGGAGCTGTTTTTT. Protein product: CASSEQTGVNTGELFF.

This sequence joins TRBV10-3 and TRBJ2-7; D unresolved. V lost 4 bases and J lost 3, with 4 bases in between. This CDR3 has 11 residues. The V gene's germline CDR1 is ENHRY and CDR2 SYGVKD. The CDR3 DNA sequence: TGTGCCATCAGTGCCAACTACGAGCAGTACTTC. Encoded protein: CAISANYEQYF.

The chain is built from TRBV2 and TRBJ1-5; the match to TRBD1 covers 7 bases. There are 13 residues in the CDR3. Germline V gives CDR1 SNHLY, CDR2 FYNNEI. V gave up 8 bases and J gave up 4 bases; unmatched junction bases: 5. CDR3 protein: CASLRQGNQPQHF. DNA of the CDR3: TGTGCCAGCCTTAGACAGGGTAATCAGCCCCAGCATTTT.

The chain uses TRBV14 and TRBJ2-1, with TRBD2 matching over 9 bases. CDR1 SGHDN and CDR2 FVKESK come from the germline V gene. This CDR3 comprises 14 residues. Unmatched junction bases numbered 3, after V lost 4 bases and J lost 5 bases. Here the CDR3 DNA reads TGTGCCAGCAGCCTCCTAGCGGGAAACAATGAGCAGTTCTTC. It encodes CASSLLAGNNEQFF.

V usage is TRBV2 and J usage is TRBJ1-1, with 11 nucleotides matching TRBD1. Looked up from germline, CDR1 is SNHLY and CDR2 is FYNNEI. The CDR3 is made up of 14 amino acids. J lost 11 bases, V lost 4 bases, and 9 bases had no gene match. This CDR3 is CASSGRDRGTIAFF. The CDR3, as DNA: TGTGCCAGCAGTGGGAGGGACAGGGGGACTATCGCTTTCTTT.

The chain uses TRBV5-1 and TRBJ2-3, with 10 bases matching TRBD2. Germline CDR1 reads SGHRS; CDR2 reads YFSETQ. With V trimmed by 2 bases and J by 3 bases, 15 bases remained unmatched. The CDR3 runs 19 residues. CDR3 coding DNA: TGCGCCAGCAGCTTATATTTAATTCTAGCGGGGGAGAGGACAGATACGCAGTATTTT. This encodes CASSLYLILAGERTDTQYF.

The V call is TRBV2, the J call TRBJ2-3; D call uncertain. This CDR3 has 12 residues. The germline gives CDR1 SNHLY, CDR2 FYNNEI. V was trimmed by 6 bases and J by 10 bases, leaving 14 bases between them. The CDR3 region has the DNA TGTGCCAGCAGCGTCGGGCTGAACGCGCAGTATTTT. Translated: CASSVGLNAQYF.

The V and J genes are TRBV24-1 and TRBJ1-1, with D possibly matching TRBD1 (5 bases). The length of the CDR3 is 14 residues. The germline CDR1 and CDR2 sequences are KGHDR and SFDVKD. V was cut by 4 bases and J by 3 bases, with 11 bases left in between. CDR3 sequence reads: CATSERGEHTEAFF. The CDR3 coding sequence is TGTGCCACCAGTGAACGGGGGGAACACACTGAAGCTTTCTTT.

The chain couples TRBV5-4 to TRBJ2-3, with 9 nucleotides matching TRBD2. CDR3 length: 16 amino acids. CDR1 SGHNT and CDR2 YYREEE come from the germline V gene (reference sequence). Trimming removed 3 bases from V and 2 bases from J; junction bases left unmatched: 7. CDR3 nucleotide sequence: TGTGCCAGCAGCTCGCAGCGGGGGGCTGTCACAGATACGCAGTATTTT. Translation: CASSSQRGAVTDTQYF.

The chain uses TRBV6-1 and TRBJ1-2; weak D call: TRBD1 (5 bases). CDR1 MNHNS and CDR2 SASEGT come from the germline V gene. V lost 2 bases and J 6 bases, leaving 13 bases between the germline ends. The CDR3 is made up of 14 amino acids. The CDR3, as DNA: TGTGCCAGCAGTGAATTCACAGGTGATGATGGCTACACCTTC. Translated, it gives CASSEFTGDDGYTF.